These T cell receptor beta chains were read from a single sample in a study of blood T cell repertoires in COVID-19. The assay was immunoSEQ multiplex PCR, and TCRdb's table has in-frame clones only and misses some. The table lists fewer than 250,000 clones, 75% to 90% of them singletons. The sample comprised PBMCs or T cells enriched from blood (not recorded which). All receptors derive from a young woman who had been exposed to COVID-19. The CDR3 runs from the conserved cysteine through the conserved F or W. Fields, in order: CDR3 DNA, CDR3 protein, clone size, J gene, V gene, D gene. The D gene is left open where the match is weak. Only some rows state a clone size, as once, few, many or a class for expanded clones.

CDR3 DNA: TGTGCCAGCGGCCCCGATGATGGCTACACCTTC
CDR3 protein: CASGPDDGYTF
clone size: NA
J gene: TRBJ1-2
V gene: TRBV25-1
D gene: NA

CDR3 DNA: TGTGCCAGCCGGGAATCGGGGGAATCTGGGGCCAACGTCCTGACTTTC
CDR3 protein: CASRESGESGANVLTF
clone size: NA
J gene: TRBJ2-6
V gene: TRBV6-4
D gene: NA

CDR3 DNA: TGTGCCACCAGCAGAGATCTAGTGACGCAGGGTTACACAGATACGCAGTATTTT
CDR3 protein: CATSRDLVTQGYTDTQYF
clone size: NA
J gene: TRBJ2-3
V gene: TRBV15
D gene: NA

CDR3 DNA: TGTGCCAGCAGCGTAGTGGAGGGCCAGCCCCAGCATTTT
CDR3 protein: CASSVVEGQPQHF
clone size: NA
J gene: TRBJ1-5
V gene: TRBV9
D gene: NA

CDR3 DNA: TGTGCCAGCAGTTATACAACGCCCCAGCATTTT
CDR3 protein: CASSYTTPQHF
clone size: NA
J gene: TRBJ1-5
V gene: TRBV28
D gene: NA

CDR3 DNA: TGCGCCAGCAGCCAGCCTGCGGGGGAATCTAATGAAAAACTGTTTTTT
CDR3 protein: CASSQPAGESNEKLFF
clone size: NA
J gene: TRBJ1-4
V gene: TRBV5-1
D gene: NA

CDR3 DNA: TGTGCCAGCAGTTTAGAGGGTTGGGATCAGCCCCAGCATTTT
CDR3 protein: CASSLEGWDQPQHF
clone size: NA
J gene: TRBJ1-5
V gene: TRBV28
D gene: NA

CDR3 DNA: TGTGCCAGCAGTTTGTGGGGGAGCAGCGGGGCTTTCTTT
CDR3 protein: CASSLWGSSGAFF
clone size: NA
J gene: TRBJ1-1
V gene: TRBV28
D gene: NA

CDR3 DNA: TGTGCCAGCAGTGTTTTACTAGCGGGAGGAGAGACCCAGTACTTC
CDR3 protein: CASSVLLAGGETQYF
clone size: NA
J gene: TRBJ2-5
V gene: TRBV2
D gene: TRBD2

CDR3 DNA: TGTGCCACCGGGGGGTACACTGAAGCTTTCTTT
CDR3 protein: CATGGYTEAFF
clone size: NA
J gene: TRBJ1-1
V gene: TRBV15
D gene: NA

CDR3 DNA: TGTGCCAGCAGCCCTACAGGGTACGAGCAGTACTTC
CDR3 protein: CASSPTGYEQYF
clone size: NA
J gene: TRBJ2-7
V gene: TRBV5-4
D gene: NA

CDR3 DNA: TGTGCCAGCAGCAGAACCGGGACAGGGGAGGATGAGCAGTTCTTC
CDR3 protein: CASSRTGTGEDEQFF
clone size: NA
J gene: TRBJ2-1
V gene: TRBV11-2
D gene: TRBD1

CDR3 DNA: TGTGCCAGCAGTTCCCGAGAGACAGGGTCCTACAATGAGCAGTTCTTC
CDR3 protein: CASSSRETGSYNEQFF
clone size: NA
J gene: TRBJ2-1
V gene: TRBV27
D gene: TRBD1

CDR3 DNA: TGTGCCAGCAGAGGGGCTACAGAGAACACTGAAGCTTTCTTT
CDR3 protein: CASRGATENTEAFF
clone size: NA
J gene: TRBJ1-1
V gene: TRBV6-5
D gene: NA

CDR3 DNA: TGTGCCAGTAGTATAACGGGAGGGGGTGAGCAGTTCTTC
CDR3 protein: CASSITGGGEQFF
clone size: NA
J gene: TRBJ2-1
V gene: TRBV19
D gene: TRBD2

CDR3 DNA: TGTGCCAGCAGACTGGGCCCAATGAACACTGAAGCTTTCTTT
CDR3 protein: CASRLGPMNTEAFF
clone size: NA
J gene: TRBJ1-1
V gene: TRBV7-9
D gene: NA

CDR3 DNA: TGCGCCAGCAGTGCAAGCGGAGACGAGCAGTACTTC
CDR3 protein: CASSASGDEQYF
clone size: NA
J gene: TRBJ2-7
V gene: TRBV10-1
D gene: NA

CDR3 DNA: TGTGCCTGGAGTGTACGAACAGGCCTCAGTTACGAGCAGTACTTC
CDR3 protein: CAWSVRTGLSYEQYF
clone size: NA
J gene: TRBJ2-7
V gene: TRBV30
D gene: NA

CDR3 DNA: TGTGCCAGCAGCTTGATCAGGGGGCGGGGAGAGCAGTACTTC
CDR3 protein: CASSLIRGRGEQYF
clone size: NA
J gene: TRBJ2-7
V gene: TRBV5-4
D gene: TRBD1

CDR3 DNA: TGCGCCAGCAGCTTGGGAGAAGGCAATCAGCCCCAGCATTTT
CDR3 protein: CASSLGEGNQPQHF
clone size: NA
J gene: TRBJ1-5
V gene: TRBV5-1
D gene: NA

CDR3 DNA: TGTGCCAGCAGTACCCCCACACTAGCGGGAGGGCCAGATACGCAGTATTTT
CDR3 protein: CASSTPTLAGGPDTQYF
clone size: NA
J gene: TRBJ2-3
V gene: TRBV28
D gene: TRBD2

CDR3 DNA: TGTGCCACCAGCAGAGAGCTAGCGGGAGGGATGGAGACCCAGTACTTC
CDR3 protein: CATSRELAGGMETQYF
clone size: NA
J gene: TRBJ2-5
V gene: TRBV15
D gene: TRBD2

CDR3 DNA: TGTGCCAGCAGCTTGGTTCCTACCCAATATAATACCTACGAGCAGTACTTC
CDR3 protein: CASSLVPTQYNTYEQYF
clone size: NA
J gene: TRBJ2-7
V gene: TRBV5-4
D gene: NA

CDR3 DNA: TGTGCCAGCAGCTTGTCTCTTCTCCAGGGGATAAACACCGGGGAGCTGTTTTTT
CDR3 protein: CASSLSLLQGINTGELFF
clone size: NA
J gene: TRBJ2-2
V gene: TRBV5-6
D gene: NA

CDR3 DNA: TGTGCCAGCAGCTTGGGACTAGCGGGATCTATCACCGGGGAGCTGTTTTTT
CDR3 protein: CASSLGLAGSITGELFF
clone size: NA
J gene: TRBJ2-2
V gene: TRBV9
D gene: TRBD2

CDR3 DNA: TGTGCCAGCTCCCTCTCCGGGGACACCGGGGAGCTGTTTTTT
CDR3 protein: CASSLSGDTGELFF
clone size: NA
J gene: TRBJ2-2
V gene: TRBV18
D gene: NA

CDR3 DNA: TGTGCCAGCAGCTTAGGGCTCTCCTACAATGAGCAGTTCTTC
CDR3 protein: CASSLGLSYNEQFF
clone size: NA
J gene: TRBJ2-1
V gene: TRBV7-9
D gene: NA

CDR3 DNA: TGTGCCAGCAGCCAAAACACAGACAAACTCTCTGGAAACACCATATATTTT
CDR3 protein: CASSQNTDKLSGNTIYF
clone size: NA
J gene: TRBJ1-3
V gene: TRBV4-2
D gene: NA

CDR3 DNA: TGTGCCAGCAGCCATGGGCTTTACAATGAGCAGTTCTTC
CDR3 protein: CASSHGLYNEQFF
clone size: NA
J gene: TRBJ2-1
V gene: TRBV3-1/TRBV3-2
D gene: NA

CDR3 DNA: TGTGCCAGCACCCAGAGGAGCTCCTACGAGCAGTACTTC
CDR3 protein: CASTQRSSYEQYF
clone size: NA
J gene: TRBJ2-7
V gene: TRBV6-5
D gene: NA

CDR3 DNA: TGTGCCAGCAGCCAAGGGGATAGCGGGAGGTTCGCAGATACGCAGTATTTT
CDR3 protein: CASSQGDSGRFADTQYF
clone size: NA
J gene: TRBJ2-3
V gene: TRBV14
D gene: TRBD2

CDR3 DNA: TGTGCCAGCAGCGACTATCGGGGTCCTGGAAACACCATATATTTT
CDR3 protein: CASSDYRGPGNTIYF
clone size: NA
J gene: TRBJ1-3
V gene: TRBV9
D gene: NA

CDR3 DNA: TGTGCCAGCAGTCCCCGCGCTGCCTACGAGCAGTACTTC
CDR3 protein: CASSPRAAYEQYF
clone size: NA
J gene: TRBJ2-7
V gene: TRBV12-3/TRBV12-4
D gene: NA

CDR3 DNA: TGTGCCAGCAGTTTATTCGGGGACAGGGGCAATCAGCCCCAGCATTTT
CDR3 protein: CASSLFGDRGNQPQHF
clone size: NA
J gene: TRBJ1-5
V gene: TRBV28
D gene: TRBD1

CDR3 DNA: TGTGCCAGCAGCTTAGCTCCGGCTAGCGGAAGCTCCTACAATGAGCAGTTCTTC
CDR3 protein: CASSLAPASGSSYNEQFF
clone size: NA
J gene: TRBJ2-1
V gene: TRBV7-6
D gene: TRBD2

CDR3 DNA: TGTGCCAGCAGCATAATAGCGGGAGCAGACGAGCAGTTCTTC
CDR3 protein: CASSIIAGADEQFF
clone size: NA
J gene: TRBJ2-1
V gene: TRBV27
D gene: TRBD2

CDR3 DNA: TGTGCCAGCAGCTATAGTACCAACTATGGCTACACCTTC
CDR3 protein: CASSYSTNYGYTF
clone size: NA
J gene: TRBJ1-2
V gene: TRBV6-2/TRBV6-3
D gene: NA

CDR3 DNA: TGTGCCAGCAGCTTGGGGACTTACGAGCAGTACTTC
CDR3 protein: CASSLGTYEQYF
clone size: few
J gene: TRBJ2-7
V gene: TRBV5-6
D gene: NA

CDR3 DNA: TGTGCCATCAGTTCAGACAGGACCTACGAGCAGTACTTC
CDR3 protein: CAISSDRTYEQYF
clone size: NA
J gene: TRBJ2-7
V gene: TRBV10-3
D gene: NA

CDR3 DNA: TGTGCCACCAGCAGACTCAGGGCTGAGACCCAGTACTTC
CDR3 protein: CATSRLRAETQYF
clone size: NA
J gene: TRBJ2-5
V gene: TRBV15
D gene: NA

CDR3 DNA: TGTGCCACCGAAGGTGGGTCTTCAGCCAATACAGGGAACACTGAAGCTTTCTTT
CDR3 protein: CATEGGSSANTGNTEAFF
clone size: NA
J gene: TRBJ1-1
V gene: TRBV7-9
D gene: NA

CDR3 DNA: TGCAGTGCTAGTGGCAGTCATACCTATGGCTACACCTTC
CDR3 protein: CSASGSHTYGYTF
clone size: NA
J gene: TRBJ1-2
V gene: TRBV20-1
D gene: NA

CDR3 DNA: TGTGCTAGCAGCTTAAGCTTTGGGACAGGCGGAAGTGAGCAGTTCTTC
CDR3 protein: CASSLSFGTGGSEQFF
clone size: NA
J gene: TRBJ2-1
V gene: TRBV7-7
D gene: TRBD1

CDR3 DNA: TGTGCCAGCAGTTTAGCCCCAGGGGACTACGAGCAGTACTTC
CDR3 protein: CASSLAPGDYEQYF
clone size: NA
J gene: TRBJ2-7
V gene: TRBV27
D gene: NA

CDR3 DNA: TGTGCCAGCAGCTCGAGACTAGCGTTATCCCAAGAGACCCAGTACTTC
CDR3 protein: CASSSRLALSQETQYF
clone size: NA
J gene: TRBJ2-5
V gene: TRBV13
D gene: TRBD2

CDR3 DNA: TGCGCCAGCAGCTACTGGGGCCAAGCTAACTATGGCTACACCTTC
CDR3 protein: CASSYWGQANYGYTF
clone size: few
J gene: TRBJ1-2
V gene: TRBV5-1
D gene: NA

CDR3 DNA: TGCGCCAGCACTGGACTAGCGGGAGGCAATGAGCAGTTCTTC
CDR3 protein: CASTGLAGGNEQFF
clone size: NA
J gene: TRBJ2-1
V gene: TRBV10-2
D gene: TRBD2

CDR3 DNA: TGTGCCACCAGCAGAGATTCCGCATCTAGCGGGAGGCGAGATACGCAGTATTTT
CDR3 protein: CATSRDSASSGRRDTQYF
clone size: NA
J gene: TRBJ2-3
V gene: TRBV15
D gene: TRBD2

CDR3 DNA: TGTGCCAGCAGCCACCCCGTCGGGACTAGACGAAGCTACGAGCAGTACTTC
CDR3 protein: CASSHPVGTRRSYEQYF
clone size: NA
J gene: TRBJ2-7
V gene: TRBV14
D gene: TRBD2

CDR3 DNA: TGTGCCAGCAGCCCTACTGGGAGGGTCTTGGCTGGAAACACCATATATTTT
CDR3 protein: CASSPTGRVLAGNTIYF
clone size: NA
J gene: TRBJ1-3
V gene: TRBV7-2
D gene: NA

CDR3 DNA: TGTGCCAGCAGATCGGACAGGGGGTACTATGGCTACACCTTC
CDR3 protein: CASRSDRGYYGYTF
clone size: NA
J gene: TRBJ1-2
V gene: TRBV5-6
D gene: TRBD1

CDR3 DNA: TGTGCCAGCAGATCGGAACCGAGACAGGGGTTTACTGAGGTTTGGTTTGGCTATGGCTACACCTTC
CDR3 protein: CASRSEPRQGFTEVWFGYGYTF
clone size: few
J gene: TRBJ1-2
V gene: TRBV28
D gene: TRBD1

CDR3 DNA: TGTGCCAGCTCACCGAATAGTAACAGGGGAAACACCATATATTTT
CDR3 protein: CASSPNSNRGNTIYF
clone size: NA
J gene: TRBJ1-3
V gene: TRBV18
D gene: NA

CDR3 DNA: TGCACCAGCAGCCCACCTAGGCAGGAGACCCAGTACTTC
CDR3 protein: CTSSPPRQETQYF
clone size: NA
J gene: TRBJ2-5
V gene: TRBV1
D gene: NA

CDR3 DNA: TGTGCCAGCAGCTTAGGGTGGGACAGGGAGCCAGATACGCAGTATTTT
CDR3 protein: CASSLGWDREPDTQYF
clone size: NA
J gene: TRBJ2-3
V gene: TRBV7-9
D gene: TRBD1